The clone carrying this TCR beta chain was picked up a small number of times. Its antigen is undetermined. The sample is drawn from a study of spatial heterogeneity in lung cancer. Study-level information: Tumor-region TCR transcript counts correlated strongly with a T cell module score from matched bulk RNA-seq.

The study's findings and limits: Expanded alpha and beta TCR counts within tumors tracked tumor mutation counts.

Indicated time point: sample taken at primary tumor resection. Donation came from 70 or so patients with untreated early-stage non-small cell lung cancer. Tumor, nontumor lung or frozen PBMC supplied whole RNA, sequenced without sorting. TCRdb independently ran MiXCR on the 5' RACE reads; one entry per CDR3 protein. Of 20,000 to 25,000 distinct CDR3 sequences listed, approximately 16% are singletons. CDR3 length: 13 residues. Trimming took off 0 bases at V and 3 bases at J, with 6 bases between the two ends. The V gene's germline CDR1 is MNHNS and CDR2 SASEGT. V is TRBV6-1 and J is TRBJ2-7; D is undetermined. Sequences were derived from lung tumor tissue, sampled at surgery. This clonotype originated in a female donor with early-stage non-small cell lung cancer. The CDR3 loop reads CASSEATNYEQYF. The CDR3 region has the DNA TGTGCCAGCAGTGAAGCGACGAACTACGAGCAGTACTTC.